These 10 T cell receptor beta chains came from one sample sequenced in a study of synovial regulatory T cells in juvenile arthritis. Profiled with immunoSEQ multiplex PCR; TCRdb holds only in-frame clones, not every one. The sample totals about 9,500 clones. The specimen sequenced was Treg cells from blood. Regarding subset: remaining (HLA-DR-negative) circulating blood Treg cells. The receptors shown here come from a donor younger than 30 with juvenile idiopathic arthritis.

CDR3 loop: CASSSWGLDGYTF. The chain is built from TRBV9 and TRBJ1-2. The CDR3 is 13 residues long. Only the protein is available. Germline CDR1 reads SGDLS; CDR2 reads YYNGEE.

The chain uses TRBV15 and TRBJ1-6. Looked up from germline, CDR1 is LNHNV and CDR2 is YYDKDF (reference sequence). This CDR3 comprises 13 residues. The entry carries no DNA sequence. This CDR3 reads CATSRLINSPLHF. The full variable domain, with the rest looked up from reference TRBV15 and TRBJ1-6, is DAMVIQNPRYQVTQFGKPVTLSCSQTLNHNVMYWYQQKSSQAPKLLFHYYDKDFNNEADTPDNFQSRRPNTSFCFLDIRSPGLGDTAMYLCATSRLINSPLHFGNGTRLTVT.

V and J are TRBV6-5 and TRBJ1-2. Looked up from germline, CDR1 is MNHEY and CDR2 is SVGAGI. The CDR3 is 12 residues long. No DNA is given. The CDR3 is CASSLEGYGYTF.

The CDR3 here is CATSRDRGREAFF. The rearrangement joins TRBV15 to TRBJ1-1. Germline CDR1 and CDR2: LNHNV and YYDKDF (reference sequence). This CDR3 comprises 13 residues. No DNA appears here. The full variable domain, with the rest looked up from reference TRBV15 and TRBJ1-1, is DAMVIQNPRYQVTQFGKPVTLSCSQTLNHNVMYWYQQKSSQAPKLLFHYYDKDFNNEADTPDNFQSRRPNTSFCFLDIRSPGLGDTAMYLCATSRDRGREAFFGQGTRLTVV.

Frequency places this clone as medium-sized. The chain has TRBV19 and TRBJ2-1; TCRdb picks TRBD1, but there is no DNA to check that call. Germline loops: CDR1 LNHDA, CDR2 SQIVND (reference sequence). There are 13 residues in the CDR3. No DNA is listed. The CDR3 sequence is CASMAGRLDEQFF.

This chain uses TRBV9 with TRBJ2-1; TCRdb reports TRBD1, a call that lacks DNA to check it against. The CDR3 contains 17 residues. No DNA has been recorded. Looked up from germline, CDR1 is SGDLS and CDR2 is YYNGEE. The chain's CDR3 is CASSVKPGQGFYNEQFF. The full variable domain, its missing parts supplied by reference TRBV9 and TRBJ2-1, is DSGVTQTPKHLITATGQRVTLRCSPRSGDLSVYWYQQSLDQGLQFLIQYYNGEERAKGNILERFSAQQFPDLHSELNLSSLELGDSALYFCASSVKPGQGFYNEQFFGPGTRLTVL.

The chain carries TRBV12-5 and TRBJ2-5. Looked up from germline, CDR1 is LGHNT and CDR2 is FRNRAP. This CDR3 contains 11 residues. No DNA is listed. This chain's CDR3 is CASGLWASQYF.

The rearrangement joins TRBV19 to TRBJ2-3; the D call of TRBD2 rests on TCRdb alone, since no DNA is present to check it. The germline gives CDR1 LNHDA, CDR2 SQIVND (reference sequence). The CDR3 is made up of 13 amino acids. No DNA is given. The CDR3 is CASSTGYTDTQYF.

The genes are TRBV5-1 and TRBJ2-7; with no DNA, the TCRdb D assignment of TRBD2 cannot be verified. Germline CDR1 is SGHRS and CDR2 is YFSETQ. The CDR3 runs to 15 residues. No DNA sequence was recorded. CDR3 amino acids: CASSLDGRAFGEQYF.

This chain joins TRBV6-5 and TRBJ1-2. Germline V gene sequence: CDR1 MNHEY, CDR2 SVGAGI. The CDR3 covers 13 residues. Nucleotide data are not available. CDR3 residues: CASSGWADYGYTF.